Listed here are 29 T cell receptor beta chains from one sample, sequenced in a study of shared clonotypes between healthy human individuals. Here immunoSEQ multiplex PCR was the method, and the copy in TCRdb shows in-frame clones only, minus some. The sample holds roughly 2.4 million clones, more than 90% seen once. Sequences were obtained from naive CD4+ T cells sorted from blood. Subset reported: CD45RA+ positively selected. The receptors stem from a man aged 18 to 35 in good health.

The V call is TRBV12-5, the J call TRBJ2-1; D might be TRBD2 (5 bases). The V and J ends lost 3 bases and 15 bases respectively, with 6 bases between them. This CDR3 region has 9 residues. The germline gives CDR1 LGHNT, CDR2 FRNRAP. The CDR3 region has the DNA TGTGCTAGTGGTTTCCGGGGGTTCTTC. Protein product: CASGFRGFF.

The chain is built from TRBV27 and TRBJ2-7; the match to TRBD2 covers 8 bases. Germline CDR1 reads MNHEY; CDR2 reads SMNVEV (reference sequence). CDR3 size: 14 residues. Trimming cost V 2 bases and J 6 bases; bases outside gene matches: 6. Written as DNA, the CDR3 is TGTGCCAGCAGTTTAGCGGGAGGTCGAGTCGAGCAGTACTTC. Translation gives CASSLAGGRVEQYF.

The chain has TRBV7-2 and TRBJ1-4, with 7 nucleotides matching TRBD1. Germline V CDR1 and CDR2: SGHTA, FQGNSA. V shed 5 bases and J 5 bases; nucleotides not matched to a gene: 5. The CDR3 consists of 14 residues. The CDR3 DNA reads TGTGCCAGCAGCCTCGGGACAGAGAATGAAAAACTGTTTTTT. Translating it yields CASSLGTENEKLFF.

A remark on this clone: The sample contains more than one DNA sequence encoding this CDR3. V usage is TRBV6-1 and J usage is TRBJ2-7, with D possibly being TRBD1 (5 bases). The CDR3 runs 13 residues. The germline gives CDR1 MNHNS, CDR2 SASEGT. V lost 6 bases, J lost 0 bases, and 9 bases lay in between. The CDR3 region has the DNA TGTGCCAGCAGAGGGGCTAGCTCCTACGAGCAGTACTTC. It codes for CASRGASSYEQYF.

As concerns this clone: The sample carries other DNA sequences with the same CDR3. This chain uses TRBV30 with TRBJ1-5, with a weak D call TRBD1 (6 bases). Trimming removed 1 base from V and 5 bases from J, with 9 bases in between. Germline CDR1 and CDR2: GTSNPN and SVGIG (reference sequence). The CDR3 is made up of 13 amino acids. DNA for the CDR3: TGTGCCTGGAGTGCTGGGGGCGATCAGCCCCAGCATTTT. Amino acid sequence: CAWSAGGDQPQHF.

On this clone itself: This CDR3 is also generated by other DNA sequences in the sample. The rearrangement links TRBV15 to TRBJ2-7; 7 bases align to TRBD1. The germline CDR1 and CDR2 sequences are LNHNV and YYDKDF (reference sequence). J gave up 2 bases and V 1 base, and 2 bases lay outside the gene matches. The CDR3 spans 14 residues. CDR3: CATSRGGQAYEQYF. CDR3 nucleotide sequence: TGTGCCACCAGCAGAGGCGGACAGGCCTACGAGCAGTACTTC.

The rearrangement joins TRBV7-9 to TRBJ1-5; D is perhaps TRBD1 (5 bases). Trimming cost V 3 bases and J 9 bases, with 12 bases left between them. Germline assignment: CDR1 SEHNR and CDR2 FQNEAQ (reference sequence). This CDR3 is 13 amino acids long. Here the CDR3 DNA reads TGTGCCAGCAGCTTGGGAGGAACAGGGCCCCAGCATTTT. It specifies CASSLGGTGPQHF.

This chain links TRBV2 with TRBJ2-7, with 9 bases lining up with TRBD2. The germline V gene has CDR1 SNHLY and CDR2 FYNNEI. The CDR3 extends over 15 amino acids. V was clipped by 4 bases and J by 0 bases; unmatched bases: 4. CDR3 loop: CASSVERGASYEQYF. For the CDR3, the DNA is TGTGCCAGCAGTGTGGAGCGGGGGGCCTCCTACGAGCAGTACTTC.

The rearrangement uses TRBV6-1 and TRBJ2-7, with 7 bases matching TRBD1. The length of the CDR3 is 15 residues. Germline-derived CDR1 and CDR2 are MNHNS and SASEGT. Germline trimming cut 7 bases from V and 0 bases from J; bases unmatched to any gene: 9. The CDR3 sequence: CASNPGQVPSYEQYF. The CDR3, as DNA: TGTGCCAGCAACCCAGGACAGGTGCCCTCCTACGAGCAGTACTTC.

This clone has just one count. The gene calls are TRBV6-6 and TRBJ1-2; the D gene is possibly TRBD1 (6 bases). Trimming pared 2 bases from V and 6 bases from J, leaving 13 bases between. Germline V gene lookup returns CDR1 MNHNY and CDR2 SVGAGI (reference sequence). The CDR3 contains 14 residues. Here the CDR3 reads CASSYQQGVDGYTF. The CDR3 DNA is TGTGCCAGCAGTTACCAACAGGGAGTGGATGGCTACACCTTC.

The rearrangement joins TRBV6-9 to TRBJ2-5; 12 bases align to TRBD1. The germline gives CDR1 MNHGY, CDR2 SVAAGI. CDR3 size: 15 residues. V lost 6 bases and J lost 2; bases outside the gene matches: 4. CDR3 amino acids: CASRGQGARQETQYF. The DNA of the CDR3 is TGTGCCAGCAGGGGACAGGGGGCACGACAAGAGACCCAGTACTTC.

The rearrangement joins TRBV7-9 to TRBJ2-7, with TRBD1 matching over 7 bases. The germline CDR1 and CDR2 sequences are SEHNR and FQNEAQ (reference sequence). V lost 5 bases to trimming and J lost 6 bases; unmatched junction nucleotides: 10. The length of the CDR3 is 14 residues. CDR3 sequence: CASSIDGPGGEQYF. The CDR3 bases are TGTGCCAGCAGCATAGACGGACCAGGGGGCGAGCAGTACTTC. Full variable domain (remainder filled in from reference TRBV7-9 and TRBJ2-7): DTGVSQNPRHKITKRGQNVTFRCDPISEHNRLYWYRQTLGQGPEFLTYFQNEAQLEKSRLLSDRFSAERPKGSFSTLEIQRTEQGDSAMYLCASSIDGPGGEQYFGPGTRLTVT.

The chain links TRBV2 to TRBJ2-2; TRBD2 matches at 8 bases. Germline assignment: CDR1 SNHLY and CDR2 FYNNEI. The V gene end was trimmed by 1 base and the J gene end by 4 bases; junction bases not matched to a gene: 2. The CDR3 totals 15 residues. CDR3 protein: CASSEVLAVTGELFF. DNA for the CDR3: TGTGCCAGCAGTGAAGTACTAGCGGTCACCGGGGAGCTGTTTTTT.

V is TRBV6-6 and J is TRBJ2-5, with 12 bases fitting TRBD1. The germline CDR1 and CDR2 sequences are MNHNY and SVGAGI (reference sequence). The CDR3 length is 16 residues. J gave up 4 bases and V 5 bases, and 8 bases lay outside the gene matches. CDR3 nucleotides: TGTGCCAGCAGTGCAATAGGGGACAGGGGGCCAGAGACCCAGTACTTC. Encoded protein: CASSAIGDRGPETQYF.

The V gene is TRBV5-1, the J gene TRBJ2-1; TRBD2 matches 14 bases. This CDR3 is built from 16 residues. Germline CDR1 and CDR2: SGHRS and YFSETQ. With V trimmed by 3 bases and J by 8 bases, 7 bases remained unmatched. This CDR3 is CASSSGLAGDGDEQFF. The CDR3 DNA follows: TGCGCCAGCAGCTCGGGACTAGCGGGAGATGGAGATGAGCAGTTCTTC.

Points on this clone: The junction does not match germline at one end; this may be a read error. The chain employs TRBV7-8 and TRBJ1-4; D might be TRBD1 (6 bases). CDR1 SGHVS and CDR2 FQNEAQ come from the germline V gene. The CDR3 extends over 15 amino acids. CDR3 region: CASTLGQNYNEKLFF. In nucleotides, the CDR3 is TGTGCCAGCACCTTAGGACAGAATTATAATGAAAAACTGTTTTTT.

This chain links TRBV2 with TRBJ1-2; the D is unclear. The CDR3 totals 14 residues. Germline values: CDR1 SNHLY, CDR2 FYNNEI. Trimming stripped 2 bases from V and 0 bases from J, with 7 bases between. The CDR3 region is CASSERTTNYGYTF. CDR3 DNA: TGTGCCAGCAGTGAACGAACCACTAACTATGGCTACACCTTC.

This chain's CDR3 is CASSWDRARLGYTF. The CDR3 DNA is TGTGCCAGCAGTTGGGACAGGGCACGTTTGGGCTACACCTTC. V and J are TRBV5-4 and TRBJ1-2; 9 positions match TRBD1. V trimming: 5 bases; J trimming: 8 bases; junction bases outside the gene matches: 10. The CDR3 contains 14 residues. Germline V gene data show CDR1 as SGHNT and CDR2 as YYREEE (reference sequence).

The chain joins TRBV5-1 to TRBJ2-1; 13 bases agree with TRBD2. CDR1 and CDR2 (germline): SGHRS, YFSETQ. J was trimmed by 8 bases and V by 4 bases; bases with no gene match: 15. The CDR3 has 18 amino acids. Here the CDR3 DNA reads TGCGCCAGCAGCCCGGGACTAGCGGGACCACTCAGGGGGGATGAGCAGTTCTTC. Amino acids: CASSPGLAGPLRGDEQFF. Based on the CDR3 plus reference TRBV5-1 and TRBJ2-1, the full variable domain is KAGVTQTPRYLIKTRGQQVTLSCSPISGHRSVSWYQQTPGQGLQFLFEYFSETQRNKGNFPGRFSGRQFSNSRSEMNVSTLELGDSALYLCASSPGLAGPLRGDEQFFGPGTRLTVL.

The rearrangement joins TRBV7-2 to TRBJ2-7; 9 bases align to TRBD1. With V trimmed by 4 bases and J by 4 bases, 8 bases remained unmatched. The CDR3 spans 15 residues. The germline gives CDR1 SGHTA, CDR2 FQGNSA. The CDR3 nucleotides are TGTGCCAGCAGCTCAACAGGGGGCTGGTTATACGAGCAGTACTTC. This gives the protein CASSSTGGWLYEQYF.

With regard to this clone: The same CDR3 can be traced to other DNA sequences in this sample. The genes are TRBV5-1 and TRBJ2-7; 10 bases fit TRBD1. Germline V gene sequence: CDR1 SGHRS, CDR2 YFSETQ. The CDR3 contains 15 residues. The junction had 6 bases not matched to a gene; V was cut back by 4 bases and J by 2 bases. CDR3 nucleotide sequence: TGCGCCAGCAGCCCGATCGGGACAGGGGCCTACGAGCAGTACTTC. Residues: CASSPIGTGAYEQYF.

The gene calls are TRBV30 and TRBJ1-6; D is ambiguous. The length of the CDR3 is 14 residues. Germline V gene sequence: CDR1 GTSNPN, CDR2 SVGIG (reference sequence). V was clipped by 1 base and J by 7 bases, with 11 bases between them. CDR3 DNA: TGTGCCTGGAGTGAAAGGAGAGGAAATTCACCCCTCCACTTT. Its translation: CAWSERRGNSPLHF. The full variable domain, its missing parts supplied by reference TRBV30 and TRBJ1-6, is SQTIHQWPATLVQPVGSPLSLECTVEGTSNPNLYWYRQAAGRGLQLLFYSVGIGQISSEVPQNLSASRPQDRQFILSSKKLLLSDSGFYLCAWSERRGNSPLHFGNGTRLTVT.

The chain links TRBV6-1 to TRBJ2-7; perhaps D is TRBD1 or TRBD2 (5 bases each). Germline V gene data show CDR1 as MNHNS and CDR2 as SASEGT. The CDR3 contains 11 residues. The chain's CDR3 is CASSESGPNHV. The CDR3, as DNA: TGTGCCAGCAGTGAATCGGGGCCCAACCACGTC.

The chain joins TRBV30 to TRBJ1-6; D is perhaps TRBD1 (6 bases). The CDR3 runs to 15 residues. Trimming took off 1 base at V and 17 bases at J, with 24 bases between the two ends. Germline CDR1 reads GTSNPN; CDR2 reads SVGIG (reference sequence). The chain's CDR3 is CAWSGKQGRQGYIHF. CDR3 nucleotides: TGTGCCTGGAGTGGGAAACAGGGTCGGCAGGGGTACATCCACTTT.

To note about this clone: Other DNA sequences within the sample encode an identical CDR3. The chain joins TRBV19 to TRBJ2-7; 7 nucleotides match TRBD1. Germline CDR1 is LNHDA and CDR2 is SQIVND (reference sequence). Germline trimming cut 5 bases from V and 3 bases from J; bases unmatched to any gene: 10. This CDR3 is built from 15 residues. CDR3 sequence: CASSQPGQKIYEQYF. CDR3 coding DNA: TGTGCCAGTAGTCAACCGGGACAGAAAATCTACGAGCAGTACTTC.

The chain employs TRBV5-6 and TRBJ1-3; D remains unclear. There are 13 residues in the CDR3. Germline CDR1 and CDR2: SGHDT and YYEEEE. V shed 4 bases and J shed 0 bases, with 5 bases lying between them. CDR3 DNA sequence: TGTGCCAGCAGCCCAGACTCTGGAAACACCATATATTTT. Its protein product is CASSPDSGNTIYF.

The chain joins TRBV7-2 to TRBJ1-6; D not certain. Germline CDR1 reads SGHTA; CDR2 reads FQGNSA. V lost 5 bases to trimming and J lost 2 bases, with 10 bases between them. The CDR3 has 15 amino acids. The CDR3 protein is CASSPLSPYNSPLHF. The DNA for the CDR3 is TGTGCCAGCAGCCCGCTTTCCCCCTATAATTCACCCCTCCACTTT.

V and J are TRBV19 and TRBJ2-2, with TRBD1 matching 8 bases. CDR1 and CDR2 (germline): LNHDA, SQIVND (reference sequence). V dropped 5 bases and J dropped 4; count of bases not matched to a gene: 6. The CDR3 sequence is 15 residues long. For the CDR3, the DNA is TGTGCCAGTAGTGACAGGGGTACTAGCACCGGGGAGCTGTTTTTT. Translated: CASSDRGTSTGELFF.

The chain combines TRBV5-4 with TRBJ2-7; 7 bases map to TRBD2. Germline V gene data show CDR1 as SGHNT and CDR2 as YYREEE (reference sequence). CDR3 length equals 17 residues. After removal of 4 bases from V and 0 bases from J, the junction contained 13 bases not matched to a gene. CDR3 DNA: TGTGCCAGCAGCACGGGATTGACTAGCAGGAGCTCCTACGAGCAGTACTTC. Protein: CASSTGLTSRSSYEQYF.